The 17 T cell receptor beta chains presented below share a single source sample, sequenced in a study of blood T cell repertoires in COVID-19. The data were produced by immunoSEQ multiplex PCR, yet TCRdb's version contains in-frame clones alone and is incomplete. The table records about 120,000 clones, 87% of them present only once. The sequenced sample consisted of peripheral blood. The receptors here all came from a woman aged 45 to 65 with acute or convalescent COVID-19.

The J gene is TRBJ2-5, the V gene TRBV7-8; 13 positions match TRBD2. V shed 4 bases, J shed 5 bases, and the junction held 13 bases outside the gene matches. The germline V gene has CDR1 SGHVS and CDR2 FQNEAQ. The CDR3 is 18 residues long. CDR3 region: CASSWEGTSGTDRETQYF. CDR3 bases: TGTGCCAGCAGCTGGGAGGGGACTAGCGGGACGGATCGTGAGACCCAGTACTTC. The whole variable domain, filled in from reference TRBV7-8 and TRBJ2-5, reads GAGVSQSPRYKVAKRGQDVALRCDPISGHVSLFWYQQALGQGPEFLTYFQNEAQLDKSGLPSDRFFAERPEGSVSTLKIQRTQQEDSAVYLCASSWEGTSGTDRETQYFGPGTRLLVL.

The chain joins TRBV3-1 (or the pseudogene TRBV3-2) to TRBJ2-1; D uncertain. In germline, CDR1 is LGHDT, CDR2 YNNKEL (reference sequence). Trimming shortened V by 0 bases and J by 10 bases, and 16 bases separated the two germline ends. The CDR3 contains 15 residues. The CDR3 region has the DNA TGTGCCAGCAGCCAAGATGGAATGGCTAGAAGAGAGCAGTTCTTC. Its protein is CASSQDGMARREQFF.

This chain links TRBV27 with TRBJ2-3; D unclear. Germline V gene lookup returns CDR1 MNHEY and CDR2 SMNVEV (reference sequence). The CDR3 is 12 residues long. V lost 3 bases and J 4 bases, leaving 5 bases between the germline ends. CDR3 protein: CASSFGPDTQYF. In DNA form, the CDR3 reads TGTGCCAGCAGTTTCGGTCCAGATACGCAGTATTTT.

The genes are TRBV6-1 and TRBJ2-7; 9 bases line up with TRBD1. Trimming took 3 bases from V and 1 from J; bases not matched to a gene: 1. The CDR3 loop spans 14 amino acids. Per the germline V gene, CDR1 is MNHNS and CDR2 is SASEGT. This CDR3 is CASSEGTGSYEQYF. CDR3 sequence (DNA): TGTGCCAGCAGTGAGGGGACAGGGTCCTACGAGCAGTACTTC.

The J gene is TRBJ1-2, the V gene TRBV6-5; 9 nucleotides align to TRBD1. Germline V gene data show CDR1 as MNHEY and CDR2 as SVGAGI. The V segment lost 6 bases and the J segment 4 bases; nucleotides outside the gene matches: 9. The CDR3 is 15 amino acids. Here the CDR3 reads CASRYGDRDFYGYTF. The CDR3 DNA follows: TGTGCCAGCAGGTACGGGGACAGGGACTTCTATGGCTACACCTTC.

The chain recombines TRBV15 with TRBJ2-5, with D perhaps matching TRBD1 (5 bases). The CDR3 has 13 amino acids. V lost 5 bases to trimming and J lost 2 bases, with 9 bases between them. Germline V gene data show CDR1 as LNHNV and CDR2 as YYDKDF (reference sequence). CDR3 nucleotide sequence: TGTGCCACCAGCCGACAGATTCAAGAGACCCAGTACTTC. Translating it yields CATSRQIQETQYF.

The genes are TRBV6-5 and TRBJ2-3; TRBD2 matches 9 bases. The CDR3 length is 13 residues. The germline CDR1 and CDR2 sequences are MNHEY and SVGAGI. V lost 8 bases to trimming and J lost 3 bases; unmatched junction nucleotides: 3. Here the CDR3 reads CASGLAGTDTQYF. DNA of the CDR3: TGTGCCAGCGGGCTAGCGGGGACAGATACGCAGTATTTT.

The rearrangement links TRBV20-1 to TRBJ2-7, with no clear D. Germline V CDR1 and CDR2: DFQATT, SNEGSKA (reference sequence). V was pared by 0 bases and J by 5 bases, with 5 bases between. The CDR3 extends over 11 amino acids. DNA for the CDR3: TGCAGTGCTAGAGATATCCACGAGCAGTACTTC. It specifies CSARDIHEQYF.

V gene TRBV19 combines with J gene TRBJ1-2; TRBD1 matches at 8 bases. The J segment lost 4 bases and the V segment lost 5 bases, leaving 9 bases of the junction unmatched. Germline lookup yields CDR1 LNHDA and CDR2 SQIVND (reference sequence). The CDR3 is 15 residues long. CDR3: CASSSPGQEFYGYTF. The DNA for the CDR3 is TGTGCCAGTAGTTCCCCGGGACAGGAATTCTATGGCTACACCTTC. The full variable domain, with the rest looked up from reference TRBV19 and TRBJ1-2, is DGGITQSPKYLFRKEGQNVTLSCEQNLNHDAMYWYRQDPGQGLRLIYYSQIVNDFQKGDIAEGYSVSREKKESFPLTVTSAQKNPTAFYLCASSSPGQEFYGYTFGSGTRLTVV.

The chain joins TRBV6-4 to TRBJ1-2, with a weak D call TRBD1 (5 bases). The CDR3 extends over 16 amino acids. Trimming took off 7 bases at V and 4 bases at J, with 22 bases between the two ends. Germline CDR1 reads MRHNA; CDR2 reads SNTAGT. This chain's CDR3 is CASTAGLTQPGYGYTF. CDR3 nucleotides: TGTGCCAGCACCGCGGGGCTGACCCAGCCGGGCTATGGCTACACCTTC.

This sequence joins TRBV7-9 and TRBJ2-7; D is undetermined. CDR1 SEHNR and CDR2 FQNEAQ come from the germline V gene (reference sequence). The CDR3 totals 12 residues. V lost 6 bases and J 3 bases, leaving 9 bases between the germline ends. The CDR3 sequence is CASRQTDYEQYF. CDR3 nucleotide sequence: TGTGCCAGCAGGCAAACTGACTACGAGCAGTACTTC.

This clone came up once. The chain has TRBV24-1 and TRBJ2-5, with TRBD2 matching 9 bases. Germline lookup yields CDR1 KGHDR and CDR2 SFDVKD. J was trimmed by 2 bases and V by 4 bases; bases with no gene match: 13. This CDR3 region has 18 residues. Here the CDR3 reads CATSDPSWSGGTQETQYF. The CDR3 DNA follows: TGTGCCACCAGTGACCCCTCTTGGAGCGGGGGGACTCAAGAGACCCAGTACTTC.

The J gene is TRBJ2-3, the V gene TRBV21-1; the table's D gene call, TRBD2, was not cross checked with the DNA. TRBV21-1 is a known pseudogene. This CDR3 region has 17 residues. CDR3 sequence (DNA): TGTGCCAGCCCCCAGACCCAGCGGGGGGACTCCGCAGATACGCAGTATTTT. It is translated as CASPQTQRGDSADTQYF.

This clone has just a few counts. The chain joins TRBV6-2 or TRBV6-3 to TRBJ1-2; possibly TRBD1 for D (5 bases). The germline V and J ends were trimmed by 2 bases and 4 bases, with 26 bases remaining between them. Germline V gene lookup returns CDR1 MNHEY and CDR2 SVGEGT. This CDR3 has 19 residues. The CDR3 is CASSYAAGDSLGGAYGYTF. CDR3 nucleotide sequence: TGTGCCAGCAGTTACGCTGCTGGGGACTCCCTCGGAGGGGCCTATGGCTACACCTTC.

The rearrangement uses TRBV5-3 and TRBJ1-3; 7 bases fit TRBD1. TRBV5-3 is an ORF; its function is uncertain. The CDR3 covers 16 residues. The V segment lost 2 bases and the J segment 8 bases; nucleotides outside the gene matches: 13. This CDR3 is CARSFGQGVLPDTIYF. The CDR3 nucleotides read TGTGCCAGAAGCTTCGGGCAGGGGGTGTTGCCGGACACCATATATTTT.

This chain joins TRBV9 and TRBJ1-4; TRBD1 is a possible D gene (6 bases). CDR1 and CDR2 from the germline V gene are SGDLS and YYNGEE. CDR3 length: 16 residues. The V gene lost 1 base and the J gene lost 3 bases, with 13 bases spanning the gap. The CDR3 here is CASSVRPRGANEKLFF. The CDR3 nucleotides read TGTGCCAGCAGCGTACGCCCCAGGGGAGCTAATGAAAAACTGTTTTTT.

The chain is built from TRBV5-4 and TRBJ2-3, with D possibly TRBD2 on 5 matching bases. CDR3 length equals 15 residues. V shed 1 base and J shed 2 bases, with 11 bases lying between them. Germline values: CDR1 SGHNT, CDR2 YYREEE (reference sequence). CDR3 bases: TGTGCCAGCAGCTTGACTAGAGCGATCACAGATACGCAGTATTTT. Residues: CASSLTRAITDTQYF.